The 5 T cell receptor beta chains reported below all come from one sample, sequenced in a study of metastatic and nonmetastatic thyroid tumors. From the PCR reads, TCRdb re-called clones with MiXCR. The sample lists over 40,000 clones, roughly an eighth occurring once. Thyroid surgery was preceded by no treatment in any patient. Specimen: blood. The receptors derive from a female donor with papillary thyroid cancer or a benign thyroid nodule (not recorded which). Some clones in this sample may be carry-over from other donors' samples.

This clone occurred many times. The chain employs TRBV2 and TRBJ2-4; D not resolved. Germline CDR1 is SNHLY and CDR2 is FYNNEI. Between the trimmed V and J ends, which lost 6 bases and 0 bases, there was a span of 18 bases. This CDR3 comprises 17 residues. The chain's CDR3 is CASSPRSIPEAKNIQYF. In DNA, the CDR3 is TGTGCCAGCAGCCCCCGTAGCATCCCGGAAGCCAAAAACATTCAGTACTTC.

This clone was seen repeatedly, ten times or more. The chain combines TRBV7-9 with TRBJ1-3; D is uncertain. This CDR3 is 13 amino acids long. CDR1 and CDR2 (germline): SEHNR, FQNEAQ (reference sequence). With 3 bases removed from V and 2 bases from J, the gap between germline ends came to 5 bases. The CDR3 nucleotides read TGTGCCAGCAGCTTGGCAGCTGGAAACACCATATATTTT. Its protein is CASSLAAGNTIYF.

This clone was observed many times. The chain uses TRBV13 and TRBJ2-1, with 10 nucleotides matching TRBD2. Unmatched junction bases numbered 11, after V lost 5 bases and J lost 7 bases. CDR3 length equals 16 residues. CDR1 is PRHDT, CDR2 FYEKMQ, per germline (reference sequence). CDR3 sequence reads: CASSLRVGSGRNEQFF. DNA for the CDR3: TGTGCCAGCAGCCTGAGGGTGGGTAGCGGGAGGAATGAGCAGTTCTTC.

This clone has a count of ten or more. The genes are TRBV18 and TRBJ2-1; no definite D call. Trimming stripped 2 bases from V and 8 bases from J, with 10 bases between. Germline assignment: CDR1 KGHSH and CDR2 LQKENI. The CDR3 has 13 amino acids. CDR3: CASSPDFRDEQFF. CDR3 nucleotide sequence: TGTGCCAGCTCACCAGACTTCCGGGATGAGCAGTTCTTC.

There are many counts of this clone. This rearrangement joins TRBV19 to TRBJ1-6; a weak D match, TRBD1 (5 bases). There are 15 residues in the CDR3. Germline assignment: CDR1 LNHDA and CDR2 SQIVND (reference sequence). The V end was cut by 1 base, the J end by 5 bases, with 9 bases between. Written as DNA, the CDR3 is TGTGCCAGTAGTATAGCCACAGGAGATAATTCACCCCTCCACTTT. It codes for CASSIATGDNSPLHF.